One TCR beta chain is described in this entry. The antigen remains undetermined. Assay execution took place at the deep level. Profiled with immunoSEQ multiplex PCR; TCRdb holds only in-frame clones, not every one. The table shows about 2,200,000 clones, with 85% to 95% occurring only once. Terminally differentiated effector memory CD45RA+ cells were left out of the naive CD8 fraction, which was CD45RO-negative and positively selected for CCR7. The entry originates in a study of shared clonotypes between healthy human individuals. In the study overall: CD4 naive and memory got three plates each, CD8 naive two, CD8 memory one.

Overall study results and limits: Among four donors, about 5% of naive CD4 clonotypes were found in common.

Germline V gene lookup returns CDR1 SGHRS and CDR2 YFSETQ. The CDR3 spans 17 residues. Trimming left V 4 bases short and J 10 bases short, with 27 bases between. This chain links TRBV5-1 with TRBJ1-5; possible D gene TRBD1, 5 bases. This sequence was found in a man aged 18 to 35 in good health. Some clones in this sample may be carry-over from other donors' samples. The source material was naive CD8+ T cells from PBMCs. Here the CDR3 reads CASSLGPGDSGIRPQHF. The DNA of the CDR3 is TGCGCCAGCAGCCTGGGGCCGGGGGACTCGGGGATCCGTCCCCAGCATTTT.